This paragraph reports one T cell receptor beta chain. The antigen is not known. Between the trimmed V and J ends, which lost 3 bases and 1 base, there was a span of 12 bases. Germline values: CDR1 MNHEY, CDR2 SVGAGI. The CDR3 sequence is 16 residues long. Sequencing used immunoSEQ multiplex PCR; TCRdb keeps in-frame clones, though not all of them. The table includes some 2.4 million clones, under 95% detected once. This sample stems from a study of shared clonotypes between healthy human individuals. Background on the study: Per-donor plates numbered three CD4 naive, three CD4 memory, two CD8 naive and one CD8 memory.

Findings and caveats of the study: Clonotypes shared by all four sorted-subset donors had higher generation probabilities than non-shared clonotypes.

The chain combines TRBV6-5 with TRBJ2-2, with D perhaps TRBD2 (6 bases). Sequencing was carried out using naive CD4+ T cells from PBMCs. Subset reported: CD45RA+ positively selected. This clonotype was obtained from a man between 18 and 35 years old in good health. Some clones in this sample may be carry-over from other donors' samples. The CDR3 region is CASSYLLGGNTGELFF. The CDR3 nucleotides read TGTGCCAGCAGTTATCTTTTGGGGGGGAACACCGGGGAGCTGTTTTTT.